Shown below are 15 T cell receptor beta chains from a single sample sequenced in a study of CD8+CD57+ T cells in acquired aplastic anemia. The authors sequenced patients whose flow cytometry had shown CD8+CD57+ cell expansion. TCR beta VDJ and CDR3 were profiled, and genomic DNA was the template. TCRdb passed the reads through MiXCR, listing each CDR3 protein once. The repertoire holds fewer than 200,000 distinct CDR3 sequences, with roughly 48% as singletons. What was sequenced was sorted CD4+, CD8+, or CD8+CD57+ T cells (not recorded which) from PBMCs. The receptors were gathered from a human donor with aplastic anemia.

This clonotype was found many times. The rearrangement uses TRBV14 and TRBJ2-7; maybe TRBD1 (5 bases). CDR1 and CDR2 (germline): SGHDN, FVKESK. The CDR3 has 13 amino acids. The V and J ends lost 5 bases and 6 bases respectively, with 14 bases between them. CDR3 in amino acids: CASSSHQGSEQYF. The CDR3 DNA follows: TGTGCCAGCAGCTCACATCAGGGTTCCGAGCAGTACTTC.

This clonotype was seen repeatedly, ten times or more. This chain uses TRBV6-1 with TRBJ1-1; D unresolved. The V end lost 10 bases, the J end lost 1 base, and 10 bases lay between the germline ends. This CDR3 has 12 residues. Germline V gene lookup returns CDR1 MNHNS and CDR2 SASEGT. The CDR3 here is CATWTGNTEAFF. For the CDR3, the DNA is TGTGCCACCTGGACTGGGAACACTGAAGCTTTCTTT.

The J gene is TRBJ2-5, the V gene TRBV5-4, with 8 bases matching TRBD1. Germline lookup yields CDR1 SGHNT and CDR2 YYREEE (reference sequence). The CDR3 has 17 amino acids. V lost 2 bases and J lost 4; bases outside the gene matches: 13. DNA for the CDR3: TGTGCCAGCAGCTTAACGCTGACAGGGGACGGGGGAGAGACCCAGTACTTC. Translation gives CASSLTLTGDGGETQYF.

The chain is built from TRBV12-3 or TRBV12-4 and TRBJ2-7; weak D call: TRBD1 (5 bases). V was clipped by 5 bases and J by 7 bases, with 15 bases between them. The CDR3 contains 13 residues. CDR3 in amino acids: CASSLTVAGEQYF. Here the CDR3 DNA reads TGTGCCAGCAGTCTGACAGTGGCTGGGGAGCAGTACTTC.

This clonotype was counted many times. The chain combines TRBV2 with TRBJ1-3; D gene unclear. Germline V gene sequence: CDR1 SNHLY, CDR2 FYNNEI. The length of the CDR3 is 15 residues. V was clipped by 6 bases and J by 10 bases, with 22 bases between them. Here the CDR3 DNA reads TGTGCCAGCAGCCAAACCCCTTGGAGGCTCCTAACCATATATTTT. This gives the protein CASSQTPWRLLTIYF. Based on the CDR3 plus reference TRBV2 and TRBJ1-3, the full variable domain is EPEVTQTPSHQVTQMGQEVILRCVPISNHLYFYWYRQILGQKVEFLVSFYNNEISEKSEIFDDQFSVERPDGSNFTLKIRSTKLEDSAMYFCASSQTPWRLLTIYFGEGSWLTVV.

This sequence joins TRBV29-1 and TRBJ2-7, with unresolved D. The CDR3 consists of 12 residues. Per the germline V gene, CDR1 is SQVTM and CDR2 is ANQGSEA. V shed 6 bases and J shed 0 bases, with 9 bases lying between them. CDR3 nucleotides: TGCAGCGTCCGAACGGACTCCTACGAGCAGTACTTC. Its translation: CSVRTDSYEQYF.

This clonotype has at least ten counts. CDR3 sequence (DNA): TGTGCCAGCAGCTTAGTGGGACTAGCGGGGGGTGAGCAGTTCTTC. As protein: CASSLVGLAGGEQFF. The chain carries TRBV7-3 and TRBJ2-1; TRBD2 matches at 15 bases. The CDR3 sequence is 15 residues long. The ends lost 2 bases at V and 9 bases at J; junction bases unmatched: 2. CDR1 is SGHTA and CDR2 is FQGTGA in the germline V gene.

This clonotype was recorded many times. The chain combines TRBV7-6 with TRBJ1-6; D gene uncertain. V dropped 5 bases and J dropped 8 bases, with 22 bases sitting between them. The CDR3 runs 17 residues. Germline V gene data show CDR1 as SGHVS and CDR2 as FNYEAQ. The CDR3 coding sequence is TGTGCCAGCAGCGTAACCGTAATAGGGAGTGGGGATTCACCCCTCCACTTT. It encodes CASSVTVIGSGDSPLHF.

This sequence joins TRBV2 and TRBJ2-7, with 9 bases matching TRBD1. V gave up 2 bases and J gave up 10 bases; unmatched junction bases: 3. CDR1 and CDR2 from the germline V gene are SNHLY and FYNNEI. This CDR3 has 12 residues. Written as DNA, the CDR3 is TGTGCCAGCAGTGAACAGGACAGGGGCCAGTACTTC. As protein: CASSEQDRGQYF.

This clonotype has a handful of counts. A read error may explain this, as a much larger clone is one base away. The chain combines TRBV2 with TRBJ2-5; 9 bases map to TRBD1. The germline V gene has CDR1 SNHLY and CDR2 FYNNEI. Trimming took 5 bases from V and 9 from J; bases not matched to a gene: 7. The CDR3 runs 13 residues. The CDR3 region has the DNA TGTGCCAGCAGTTCGGGACAGGGCGAGGCCCAGTACTTC. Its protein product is CASSSGQGEAQYF.

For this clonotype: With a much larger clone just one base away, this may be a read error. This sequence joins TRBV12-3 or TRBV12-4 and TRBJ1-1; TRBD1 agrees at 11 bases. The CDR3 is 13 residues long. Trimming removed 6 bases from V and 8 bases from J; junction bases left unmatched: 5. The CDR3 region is CASRGQGDREAFF. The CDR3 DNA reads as TGTGCCAGCAGGGGACAGGGGGATCGGGAAGCTTTCTTT.

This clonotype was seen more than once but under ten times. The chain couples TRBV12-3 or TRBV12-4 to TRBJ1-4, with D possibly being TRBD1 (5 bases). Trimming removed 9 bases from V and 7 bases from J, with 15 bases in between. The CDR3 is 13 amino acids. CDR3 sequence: CASSRDSGEKLFF. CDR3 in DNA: TGTGCCAGTTCCAGGGACTCGGGTGAAAAACTGTTTTTT.

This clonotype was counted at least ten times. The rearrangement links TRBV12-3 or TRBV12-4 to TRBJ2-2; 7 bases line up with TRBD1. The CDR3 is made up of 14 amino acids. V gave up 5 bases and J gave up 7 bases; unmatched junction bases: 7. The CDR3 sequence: CASSNKGALGELFF. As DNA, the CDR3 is TGTGCCAGCAGTAACAAGGGGGCCCTCGGGGAGCTGTTTTTT.

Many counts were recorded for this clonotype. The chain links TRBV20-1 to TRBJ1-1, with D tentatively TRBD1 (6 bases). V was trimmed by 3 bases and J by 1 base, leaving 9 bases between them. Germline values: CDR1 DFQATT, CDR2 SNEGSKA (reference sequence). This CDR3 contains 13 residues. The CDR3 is CSARVGQNTEAFF. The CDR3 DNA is TGCAGTGCTAGGGTGGGACAGAACACTGAAGCTTTCTTT.

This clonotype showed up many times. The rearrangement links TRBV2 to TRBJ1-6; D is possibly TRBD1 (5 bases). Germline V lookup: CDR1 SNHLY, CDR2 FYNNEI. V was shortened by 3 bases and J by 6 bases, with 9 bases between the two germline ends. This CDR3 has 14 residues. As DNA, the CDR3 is TGTGCCAGCAGTGAGTCAGGGTTTAATTCACCCCTCCACTTT. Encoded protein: CASSESGFNSPLHF.